Listed here are 28 T cell receptor beta chains from one sample, sequenced in a study of T cells in Graves' hyperthyroidism and ophthalmopathy. TCR beta CDR3 sequences were amplified from RNA transcripts. The HTBI primer set served for first-round RT-PCR of the TCR CDR3. TCRdb re-called the multiplex PCR reads with MiXCR, one entry per CDR3 protein. This repertoire shows about 400,000 distinct CDR3 sequences, about 14% found once; its top ten account for 28%. Sample: blood. All receptors derive from a man aged 50 to 59 with Graves' ophthalmopathy.

J is TRBJ2-7 and V is TRBV11-2, with 7 bases that match TRBD2. J lost 6 bases, V lost 2 bases, and 10 bases had no gene match. CDR1 and CDR2 from the germline V gene are SGHAT and FQNNGV. This CDR3 contains 15 residues. Here the CDR3 reads CASSLLGGGKGEQYF. The CDR3 nucleotides are TGTGCCAGCAGCTTACTAGGCGGGGGAAAGGGCGAGCAGTACTTC.

The rearrangement joins TRBV5-1 to TRBJ2-3; TRBD2 aligns across 8 bases. The CDR3 sequence is 17 residues long. The J segment lost 2 bases and the V segment lost 5 bases, leaving 13 bases of the junction unmatched. CDR1 is SGHRS and CDR2 is YFSETQ in the germline V gene. The CDR3 protein is CASSRRGLAGATDTQYF. The CDR3 coding sequence is TGCGCCAGCAGTCGTCGAGGGCTAGCGGGTGCCACAGATACGCAGTATTTT.

This clonotype was seen at least ten times. The genes are TRBV3-1 and TRBJ2-2; D gene ambiguous. V lost 3 bases to trimming and J lost 7 bases, with 6 bases between them. The CDR3 spans 12 residues. Germline loops: CDR1 LGHDT, CDR2 YNNKEL (reference sequence). Here the CDR3 reads CASSHYGGELFF. The CDR3 region has the DNA TGTGCCAGCAGCCACTATGGCGGGGAGCTGTTTTTT.

The chain couples TRBV7-3 to TRBJ2-1; 9 bases map to TRBD2. The CDR3 covers 15 residues. From germline, CDR1 is SGHTA and CDR2 FQGTGA. The junction had 6 bases not matched to a gene; V was cut back by 5 bases and J by 4 bases. For the CDR3, the DNA is TGTGCCAGCAGCCCTAGCGGGAAAGATTACAATGAGCAGTTCTTC. Translating gives CASSPSGKDYNEQFF.

This clonotype was picked up many times. V usage is TRBV9 and J usage is TRBJ2-5, with D tentatively TRBD2 (6 bases). V lost 7 bases and J lost 6, with 13 bases in between. CDR1 and CDR2 from the germline V gene are SGDLS and YYNGEE. The CDR3 contains 12 residues. The CDR3 protein is CASGGLGKTQYF. As DNA, the CDR3 is TGTGCCAGCGGAGGGCTGGGGAAGACCCAGTACTTC.

As concerns this clonotype: The conserved phenylalanine or tryptophan normally closing the CDR3 is absent here, so this likely arose from a read error. This sequence joins TRBV7-9 and TRBJ2-1; the D is unclear. The end of the DNA fits TRBJ2-7 better, so the J call may be wrong. This CDR3 is built from 13 residues. Germline loops: CDR1 SEHNR, CDR2 FQNEAQ (reference sequence). CDR3 coding DNA: TGTGCCAGCAGCTTAGCAGGCAACAATGAGCAGTACCTC. Its translation: CASSLAGNNEQYL.

A note on this clonotype: A much larger clonotype is one base distant, so this may be a read error. This chain uses TRBV11-2 with TRBJ2-1; the D gene is possibly TRBD2 (5 bases). The end of the DNA is better explained by TRBJ2-7, so the J call may be wrong. The CDR3 runs to 15 residues. Germline V lookup: CDR1 SGHAT, CDR2 FQNNGV. The CDR3 reads CASSLGGRTYNEQYF. The CDR3, as DNA: TGTGCCAGCAGTTTGGGTGGGAGAACATACAATGAGCAGTACTTC.

This clonotype was counted ten times or more. The rearrangement links TRBV11-3 to TRBJ1-1; D gene unclear. Trimming shortened V by 2 bases and J by 3 bases, and 7 bases separated the two germline ends. Per the germline V gene, CDR1 is SGHNT and CDR2 is YENEEA. The length of the CDR3 is 13 residues. CDR3 in amino acids: CASSLLQDTEAFF. The CDR3 DNA reads as TGTGCCAGCAGCTTACTGCAGGACACTGAAGCTTTCTTT.

In this sample, this clonotype turned up many times. In nucleotides, the CDR3 is TGTGCCAGCAGCCTATCTAGCGACAATGAGCAGTTCTTC. It specifies CASSLSSDNEQFF. The rearrangement uses TRBV7-3 and TRBJ2-1, with TRBD2 as a possible D gene (6 bases). Germline CDR1 and CDR2: SGHTA and FQGTGA. V was clipped by 5 bases and J by 5 bases, with 10 bases between them. The CDR3 covers 13 residues. Complete variable domain (other parts from reference TRBV7-3 and TRBJ2-1): GAGVSQTPSNKVTEKGKYVELRCDPISGHTALYWYRQSLGQGPEFLIYFQGTGAADDSGLPNDRFFAVRPEGSVSTLKIQRTERGDSAVYLCASSLSSDNEQFFGPGTRLTVL.

This clonotype has a count of ten or more. The genes are TRBV12-3 or TRBV12-4 and TRBJ2-2; D is perhaps TRBD2 (5 bases). V was trimmed by 0 bases and J by 1 base, leaving 9 bases between them. This CDR3 has 16 residues. The CDR3 loop reads CASSLARGQNTGELFF. The CDR3 coding sequence is TGTGCCAGCAGTTTAGCGCGCGGGCAGAACACCGGGGAGCTGTTTTTT.

This clonotype was detected many times. This chain connects TRBV7-9 to TRBJ2-1; D is ambiguous. Germline CDR1 and CDR2: SEHNR and FQNEAQ (reference sequence). There are 15 residues in the CDR3. V dropped 5 bases and J dropped 7 bases, with 18 bases sitting between them. The CDR3 spells CASSPTGDWPNEQFF. CDR3 DNA: TGTGCCAGCAGCCCAACGGGTGATTGGCCAAATGAGCAGTTCTTC.

This clonotype was counted between two and nine times. The J gene is TRBJ2-3, the V gene TRBV27; D unclear. Germline V gene lookup returns CDR1 MNHEY and CDR2 SMNVEV (reference sequence). This CDR3 contains 16 residues. Trimming removed 7 bases from V and 0 bases from J, with 17 bases in between. The CDR3 nucleotides read TGTGCCAGCAACCCTAGTTTTCCAACTAGCACAGATACGCAGTATTTT. Its protein product is CASNPSFPTSTDTQYF.

On this clonotype itself: Since a much larger clone is just one base distant, this may be a read error. Here the CDR3 omits its conserved ending phenylalanine or tryptophan, so a read error is the likely source. The chain is built from TRBV12-3 or TRBV12-4 and TRBJ2-5; D tentatively reads TRBD1 or TRBD2 (6 bases each). CDR3 length equals 15 residues. The V end lost 0 bases, the J end lost 5 bases, and 13 bases lay between the germline ends. CDR3 coding DNA: TGTGCCAGCAGTTTAGCGGGGGGCGCGGGTGAGACCCAGTACCTC. Amino acids: CASSLAGGAGETQYL.

This clonotype was recorded at least ten times. The V and J genes are TRBV2 and TRBJ2-1, with TRBD1 matching 8 bases. V dropped 8 bases and J dropped 4; count of bases not matched to a gene: 10. CDR1 is SNHLY and CDR2 is FYNNEI in the germline V gene. The CDR3 is 15 amino acids. Written as DNA, the CDR3 is TGTGCCAGCGTAAGACAGGGGACGTCGTACAATGAGCAGTTCTTC. Translation: CASVRQGTSYNEQFF.

There are many counts of this clonotype. The rearrangement joins TRBV7-8 to TRBJ2-1; unclear D gene. This CDR3 has 15 residues. The V gene's germline CDR1 is SGHVS and CDR2 FQNEAQ. Trimming shortened V by 0 bases and J by 9 bases, and 15 bases separated the two germline ends. CDR3 DNA: TGTGCCAGCAGCTTAGCCCGACCCGAGAAAAGTGAGCAGTTCTTC. Translating gives CASSLARPEKSEQFF. The full variable domain, its missing parts supplied by reference TRBV7-8 and TRBJ2-1, is GAGVSQSPRYKVAKRGQDVALRCDPISGHVSLFWYQQALGQGPEFLTYFQNEAQLDKSGLPSDRFFAERPEGSVSTLKIQRTQQEDSAVYLCASSLARPEKSEQFFGPGTRLTVL.

This clonotype was seen repeatedly, ten times or more. The rearrangement uses TRBV28 and TRBJ2-7; TRBD1 matches at 7 bases. The CDR3 loop spans 14 amino acids. The germline V gene encodes CDR1 MDHEN and CDR2 SYDVKM. V was pared by 6 bases and J by 1 base, with 6 bases of the junction left unmatched. CDR3 loop: CASSKTGFSYEQYF. CDR3 sequence (DNA): TGTGCCAGCAGCAAGACAGGGTTTTCCTACGAGCAGTACTTC.

The chain joins TRBV4-1 to TRBJ2-1, with 14 bases lining up with TRBD2. Germline loops: CDR1 MGHRA, CDR2 YSYEKL. The ends lost 0 bases at V and 7 bases at J; junction bases unmatched: 11. The CDR3 length is 19 residues. The CDR3 sequence: CASSQEPGTSGGPRNEQFF. CDR3 DNA: TGCGCCAGCAGCCAAGAGCCCGGGACTAGCGGGGGCCCCCGAAATGAGCAGTTCTTC.

This clonotype came up many times. This chain connects TRBV4-1 to TRBJ2-5; the D is unclear. This CDR3 has 11 amino acids. Germline V gene data show CDR1 as MGHRA and CDR2 as YSYEKL. V gave up 1 base and J gave up 7 bases, with 4 bases separating them. The CDR3 DNA reads as TGCGCCAGCAGCCAAGGGGGGACCCAGTACTTC. Translating it yields CASSQGGTQYF.

This clonotype turned up a few times. The genes are TRBV7-9 and TRBJ2-3, with unresolved D. The CDR3 sequence is 16 residues long. V was cut by 1 base and J by 2 bases, with 13 bases left in between. Per the germline V gene, CDR1 is SEHNR and CDR2 is FQNEAQ (reference sequence). In DNA form, the CDR3 reads TGTGCCAGCAGCTTAGATCCTGTCCCTAACACAGATACGCAGTATTTT. Translation gives CASSLDPVPNTDTQYF.

This clonotype has a handful of counts. The chain employs TRBV11-2 and TRBJ2-5, with 10 bases lining up with TRBD2. The germline CDR1 and CDR2 sequences are SGHAT and FQNNGV. The CDR3 totals 18 residues. V trimming: 2 bases; J trimming: 2 bases; junction bases outside the gene matches: 11. The CDR3 bases are TGTGCCAGCAGCTTACGTCGTGTAACTAGCGGGGTACAAGAGACCCAGTACTTC. Amino acid sequence: CASSLRRVTSGVQETQYF.

A few counts support this clonotype. The J gene is TRBJ2-3, the V gene TRBV28; D call uncertain. Germline-derived CDR1 and CDR2 are MDHEN and SYDVKM. V was trimmed by 2 bases and J by 6 bases, leaving 6 bases between them. This CDR3 region has 12 residues. CDR3 protein: CASSLPGDTQYF. The DNA for the CDR3 is TGTGCCAGCAGTTTACCCGGGGATACGCAGTATTTT.

This clonotype showed up just a few times. V gene TRBV30 combines with J gene TRBJ2-5; the D gene is possibly TRBD2 (5 bases). V was pared by 0 bases and J by 0 bases, with 20 bases between. Germline assignment: CDR1 GTSNPN and CDR2 SVGIG (reference sequence). This CDR3 comprises 18 residues. DNA of the CDR3: TGTGCCTGGAGTGTACTAGGAGGTGGATTGGTAGACCAAGAGACCCAGTACTTC. It is translated as CAWSVLGGGLVDQETQYF. The full variable domain, rest sourced from reference TRBV30 and TRBJ2-5, is SQTIHQWPATLVQPVGSPLSLECTVEGTSNPNLYWYRQAAGRGLQLLFYSVGIGQISSEVPQNLSASRPQDRQFILSSKKLLLSDSGFYLCAWSVLGGGLVDQETQYFGPGTRLLVL.

This clonotype was detected many times. V and J are TRBV12-3 or TRBV12-4 and TRBJ1-1; no clear D gene. CDR3 length: 13 residues. Trimming shortened V by 0 bases and J by 1 base, and 3 bases separated the two germline ends. The CDR3 loop reads CASSLAPNTEAFF. The CDR3 DNA sequence: TGTGCCAGCAGTTTAGCGCCGAACACTGAAGCTTTCTTT.

At least ten counts were recorded for this clonotype. The chain carries TRBV3-1 and TRBJ1-1; 7 bases are a match to TRBD1. The CDR3 is made up of 15 amino acids. With V trimmed by 2 bases and J by 5 bases, 8 bases remained unmatched. Germline loops: CDR1 LGHDT, CDR2 YNNKEL (reference sequence). The CDR3 coding sequence is TGTGCCAGCAGCCAATCCTACGAGGGGGCGACTGAAGCTTTCTTT. Protein sequence: CASSQSYEGATEAFF.

This clonotype showed up many times. The chain is built from TRBV29-1 and TRBJ2-1; TRBD1 matches at 7 bases. Germline V lookup: CDR1 SQVTM, CDR2 ANQGSEA. CDR3 length equals 12 residues. V shed 8 bases, J shed 4 bases, and the junction held 5 bases outside the gene matches. Written as DNA, the CDR3 is TGCAGCCTCCGGGACAGTTACAATGAGCAGTTCTTC. Translation: CSLRDSYNEQFF.

This clonotype was detected ten times or more. This chain links TRBV11-2 with TRBJ2-2, with TRBD1 matching 7 bases. The CDR3 has 14 residues. Trimming cost V 5 bases and J 5 bases; bases outside gene matches: 5. Germline CDR1 reads SGHAT; CDR2 reads FQNNGV. The CDR3 here is CASSQNRGTGELFF. In DNA form, the CDR3 reads TGTGCCAGCAGCCAAAACAGGGGAACCGGGGAGCTGTTTTTT.

This clonotype was seen ten or more times. The genes are TRBV5-1 and TRBJ2-3, with 7 bases identical to TRBD1. The CDR3 is 14 residues long. J lost 2 bases, V lost 5 bases, and 5 bases had no gene match. Germline CDR1 and CDR2: SGHRS and YFSETQ. In DNA form, the CDR3 reads TGCGCCAGCAGTACCGGACAGGACACAGATACGCAGTATTTT. It specifies CASSTGQDTDTQYF. The whole variable domain, remainder taken from reference TRBV5-1 and TRBJ2-3, is KAGVTQTPRYLIKTRGQQVTLSCSPISGHRSVSWYQQTPGQGLQFLFEYFSETQRNKGNFPGRFSGRQFSNSRSEMNVSTLELGDSALYLCASSTGQDTDTQYFGPGTRLTVL.

This clonotype was detected ten times or more. The CDR3 nucleotides are TGTGCCAGCAGGACAGCCGGACTGGACTGGGATGAGCAGTTCTTC. Its protein product is CASRTAGLDWDEQFF. The chain combines TRBV6-1 with TRBJ2-1; D is possibly TRBD1 or TRBD2 (5 bases each). The CDR3 is made up of 15 amino acids. The V gene's germline CDR1 is MNHNS and CDR2 SASEGT. V lost 6 bases to trimming and J lost 8 bases, with 20 bases between them.